This T cell receptor beta chain was profiled in a study of blood T cell repertoires in COVID-19. Overall study: The United States, Italy and Spain were the sources of the acute and convalescent COVID-19 samples. The analysed material was cDNA or gDNA that came from T cells, B-cell-depleted T cells, or PBMCs.

In the authors' workflow: Estimation of nucleated cell counts relied on the amplification of reference gene primers. Assay: immunoSEQ multiplex PCR; the TCRdb copy retains only in-frame clones and omits some. V and J calls and clone size are those listed in that table; D and trimming were worked out from the DNA. The repertoire consists of just over 300,000 clones, with 89% occurring once and the leading ten covering about 2%. In Seattle, patients joined the study during active infection and were tracked longitudinally. This sequence was found in a woman in her 30s with COVID-19, enrolled during active disease. The source material was peripheral blood.

The CDR3 sequence is CASSPPDIGNTIYF. The DNA of the CDR3 is TGTGCCAGCAGCCCACCCGACATCGGAAACACCATATATTTT. The chain joins TRBV9 to TRBJ1-3; D gene unclear. The germline gives CDR1 SGDLS, CDR2 YYNGEE. V gave up 4 bases and J gave up 4 bases, with 12 bases separating them. This CDR3 spans 14 amino acids. Full variable domain (outside the CDR3, taken from reference TRBV9 and TRBJ1-3): DSGVTQTPKHLITATGQRVTLRCSPRSGDLSVYWYQQSLDQGLQFLIQYYNGEERAKGNILERFSAQQFPDLHSELNLSSLELGDSALYFCASSPPDIGNTIYFGEGSWLTVV.